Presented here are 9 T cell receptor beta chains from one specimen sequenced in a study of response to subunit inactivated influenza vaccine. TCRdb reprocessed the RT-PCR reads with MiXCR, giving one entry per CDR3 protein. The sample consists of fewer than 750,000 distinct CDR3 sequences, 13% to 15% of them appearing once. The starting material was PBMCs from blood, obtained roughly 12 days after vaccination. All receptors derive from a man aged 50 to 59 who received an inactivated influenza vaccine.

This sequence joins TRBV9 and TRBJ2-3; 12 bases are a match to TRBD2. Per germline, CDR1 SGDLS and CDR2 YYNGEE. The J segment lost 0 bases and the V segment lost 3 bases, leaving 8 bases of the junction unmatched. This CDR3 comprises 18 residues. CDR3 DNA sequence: TGTGCCAGCAGCGGCCTAGCGGGGGGGCGTGGTAGCACAGATACGCAGTATTTT. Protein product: CASSGLAGGRGSTDTQYF.

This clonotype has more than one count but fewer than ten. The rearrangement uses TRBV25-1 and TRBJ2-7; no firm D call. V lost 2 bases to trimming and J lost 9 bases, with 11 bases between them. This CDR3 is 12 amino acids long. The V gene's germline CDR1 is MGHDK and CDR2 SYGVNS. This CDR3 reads CASSEPLRSQYF. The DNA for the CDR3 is TGTGCCAGCAGTGAACCCCTCAGGTCGCAGTACTTC.

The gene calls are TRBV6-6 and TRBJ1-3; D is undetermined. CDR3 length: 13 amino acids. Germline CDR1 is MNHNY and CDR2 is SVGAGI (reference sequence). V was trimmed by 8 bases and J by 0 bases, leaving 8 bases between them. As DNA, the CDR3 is TGTGCCAGCGGTGTGAGCTCTGGAAACACCATATATTTT. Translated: CASGVSSGNTIYF.

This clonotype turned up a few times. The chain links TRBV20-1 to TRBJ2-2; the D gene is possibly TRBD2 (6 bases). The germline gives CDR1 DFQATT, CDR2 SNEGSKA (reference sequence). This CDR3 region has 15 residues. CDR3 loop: CSERVLDINTGELFF. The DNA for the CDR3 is TGCAGCGAGCGGGTTCTCGACATTAACACCGGGGAGCTGTTTTTT.

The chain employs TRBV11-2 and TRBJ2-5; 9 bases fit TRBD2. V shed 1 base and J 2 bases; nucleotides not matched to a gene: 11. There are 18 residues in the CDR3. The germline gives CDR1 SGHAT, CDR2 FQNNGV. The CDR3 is CASSLVGGSGGEQETQYF. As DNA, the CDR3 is TGTGCCAGCAGCTTAGTAGGTGGTAGCGGGGGAGAGCAAGAGACCCAGTACTTC.

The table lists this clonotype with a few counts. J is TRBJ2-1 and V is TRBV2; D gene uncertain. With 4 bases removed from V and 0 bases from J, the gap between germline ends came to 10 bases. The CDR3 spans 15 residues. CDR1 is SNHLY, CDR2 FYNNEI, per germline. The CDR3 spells CASSGGTYSYNEQFF. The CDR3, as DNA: TGTGCCAGCAGTGGTGGAACTTACTCCTACAATGAGCAGTTCTTC.

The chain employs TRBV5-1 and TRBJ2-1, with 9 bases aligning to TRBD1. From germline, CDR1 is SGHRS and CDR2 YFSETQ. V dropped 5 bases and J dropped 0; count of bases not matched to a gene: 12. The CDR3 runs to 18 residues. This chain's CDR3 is CASSFRDRVRGSYNEQFF. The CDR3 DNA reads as TGCGCCAGCAGTTTCCGGGACAGGGTCAGGGGCTCCTACAATGAGCAGTTCTTC.

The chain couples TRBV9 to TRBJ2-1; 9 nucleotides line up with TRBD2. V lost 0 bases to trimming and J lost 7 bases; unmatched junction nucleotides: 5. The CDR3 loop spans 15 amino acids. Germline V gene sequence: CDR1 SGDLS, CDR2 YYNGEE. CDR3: CASSVGGTSRNEQFF. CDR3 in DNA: TGTGCCAGCAGCGTAGGGGGGACTAGCAGAAATGAGCAGTTCTTC.

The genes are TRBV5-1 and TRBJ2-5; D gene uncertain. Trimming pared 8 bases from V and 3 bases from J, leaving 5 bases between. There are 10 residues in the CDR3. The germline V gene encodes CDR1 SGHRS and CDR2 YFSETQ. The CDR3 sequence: CASAEETQYF. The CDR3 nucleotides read TGCGCCAGTGCCGAAGAGACCCAGTACTTC. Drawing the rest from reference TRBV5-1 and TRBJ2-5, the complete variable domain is KAGVTQTPRYLIKTRGQQVTLSCSPISGHRSVSWYQQTPGQGLQFLFEYFSETQRNKGNFPGRFSGRQFSNSRSEMNVSTLELGDSALYLCASAEETQYFGPGTRLLVL.